This entry is about one T cell receptor (beta chain). There is no known antigen for this receptor. Within one base of it there is no much larger clone, and no base qualities were kept. Relative to germline, V is missing 6 bases and J is missing 7 bases, with 4 bases of the junction outside any gene match. Inclusive of the bounding cysteine and phenylalanine, the CDR3 is 13 residues long. The kept DNA is CDR3 alone, 39 bases in frame from the first base. The germline V gene encodes CDR1 SNHLY and CDR2 FYNNEI. These data come from a study of shared clonotypes between healthy human individuals (dated by TCRdb to 2018 to 2021). Broadly, across the study: The cohort included three men and two women between 18 and 49 years of age. Per donor, three plates each were used for CD4 naive and CD4 memory, two for CD8 naive, and one for CD8 memory. Blood TCR repertoires of five healthy adults were deeply sequenced to estimate repertoire size and the extent of clonotype sharing between individuals. To increase sequencing depth and limit assay-specific biases, TCR repertoire library preparation and sequencing were carried out by different laboratories using diverse techniques. Leukapheresis yielded between about 0.94 and 10 billion PBMCs per donor. Results the study describes overall, beyond this receptor: Compared with non-shared clonotypes, the clonotypes found in all four sorted-subset donors had higher generation probabilities. Sharing across a few donors was observed for roughly 5% of naive CD4, under 4% of naive CD8, around 2.5% of memory CD4, and less than 0.45% of memory CD8 clonotypes. Even with the large sequencing depth, rarefaction of the sorted-subset datasets indicated that sequencing was incomplete. Sampling was restricted to blood, and TCR repertoires in tissues likely differ from the TCR repertoires found in blood. Estimated clonotype richness was generally larger for naive than for memory subsets. Based on pairwise subsampling, the degree of clonotype sharing among donors was expected to be affected by sequencing depth. Because the study included a small number of donors, the genetic and exposure-history diversity represented was limited.

Healthy HIV-negative adults with no recently reported acute infections or vaccinations were included as donors. All donors were Caucasian adults living in Nashville, Tennessee, USA. CD4+ T cells were enriched by magnetic negative selection, after which naive cells were positively selected on CD45RA and the negative fraction was taken as the memory subset. After blood collection by leukapheresis, PBMCs were isolated using Ficoll-Histopaque density gradient centrifugation and then cryopreserved in the vapor phase of liquid nitrogen. Purity and quantity of every magnetically sorted T cell population were checked by analytical flow cytometry. Genomic DNA was isolated from each sorted fraction and quantified by UV absorbance on a Nanodrop 2000c. TCR CDR3 regions were amplified from genomic DNA by multiplex PCR using the deep immunoSEQ assay. Extracted genomic DNA from each cell subset was distributed evenly across all wells of several immunoSEQ 96-well plates, and each plate was treated as a replicate. Each replicate PCR for sorted subsets received around 210 ng genomic DNA, equal to about 30,000 T cell genomes. Purified libraries were measured with a Qubit 3.0 fluorometer, size-checked on a Bioanalyzer 2100, and measured again with the KAPA Library Quantification kit. Each immunoSEQ 96-well plate was sequenced on its own single-read 150-cycle Illumina NextSeq 550 flow cell. Regarding the original processing steps: Because only junctional sequences without quality scores were contained in the immunoSEQ output, filtering matching that applied to full-length reads could not be performed. Sequences were annotated with PyIR, a Python wrapper for IgBLAST v1.9, and V/J genes and CDR3 were assigned using IMGT germline references. Reads with weak V/J assignments (E-value above 1e-6), missing CDR3, stop codons, out-of-frame junctions, or ambiguous translated residues were removed. V3J clonotypes were defined as sequences sharing an identical inferred V gene, J gene, and CDR3 amino acid sequence. Percentage overlap between repertoires was calculated by dividing the number of shared unique clonotypes by the size of the smaller repertoire. Richness of each repertoire was evaluated using RTK rarefaction, the Chao1 estimator, and Recon v2.1 estimates of unobserved clonotypes. OLGA was used to compute generation probabilities for all TCRbeta clonotypes that the gDNA method yielded from a few donors. In TCRdb, the immuneACCESS table is reduced to in-frame sequences with V and J assigned. These tables do not hold every clone; where another copy was compared, an unresolved V gene accounts for under half, and the others remain unexplained. V, J and clone size are taken as reported in that table, and D and trimming were inferred from the DNA itself. The sample table contains 2 million to 2.5 million clones; only one count was recorded for approximately 95% of them. The ten largest clones represent 0.1% to 0.15% of the sample.

The sequence links TRBV2 to TRBJ2-1, with TRBD2 matching 9 junction bases. The specimen sequenced was naive CD4+ T cells sorted from blood. The cell subset or site label on this specimen signifies: CD45RA+ positively selected. This receptor was taken from a man between 18 and 29 years old in good health. The base sequence is TGTGCCAGCAGGCTAGCGGGACGGAATGAGCAGTTCTTC. This sequence encodes CASRLAGRNEQFF. Where the CDR3 stops, the reference TRBV2 and TRBJ2-1 genes take over; the full variable domain is EPEVTQTPSHQVTQMGQEVILRCVPISNHLYFYWYRQILGQKVEFLVSFYNNEISEKSEIFDDQFSVERPDGSNFTLKIRSTKLEDSAMYFCASRLAGRNEQFFGPGTRLTVL.